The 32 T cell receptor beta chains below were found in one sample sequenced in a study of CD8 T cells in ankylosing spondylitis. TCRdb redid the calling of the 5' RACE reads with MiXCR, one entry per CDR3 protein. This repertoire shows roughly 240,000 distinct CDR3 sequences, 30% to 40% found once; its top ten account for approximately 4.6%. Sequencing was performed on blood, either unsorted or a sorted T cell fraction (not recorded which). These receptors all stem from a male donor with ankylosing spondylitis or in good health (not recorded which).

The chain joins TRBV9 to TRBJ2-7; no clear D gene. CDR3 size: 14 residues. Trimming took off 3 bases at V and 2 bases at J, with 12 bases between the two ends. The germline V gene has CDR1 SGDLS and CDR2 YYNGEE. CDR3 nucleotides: TGTGCCAGCAGCGAGGTGGCTGGGGCCTACGAGCAGTACTTC. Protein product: CASSEVAGAYEQYF.

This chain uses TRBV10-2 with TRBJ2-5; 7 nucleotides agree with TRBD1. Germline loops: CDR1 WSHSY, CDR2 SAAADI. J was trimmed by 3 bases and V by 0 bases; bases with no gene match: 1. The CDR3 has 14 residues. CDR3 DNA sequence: TGCGCCAGCAGTGAGTCGGGACAGAAAGAGACCCAGTACTTC. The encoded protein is CASSESGQKETQYF.

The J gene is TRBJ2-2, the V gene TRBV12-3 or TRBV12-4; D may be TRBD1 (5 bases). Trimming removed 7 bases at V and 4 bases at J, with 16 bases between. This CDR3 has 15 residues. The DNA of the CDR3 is TGTGCCAGCATCCCCCCACAGGTCCTCACCGGGGAGCTGTTTTTT. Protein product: CASIPPQVLTGELFF.

The CDR3 protein is CASSLGGLKETQYF. CDR3 sequence (DNA): TGTGCCAGCAGCTTGGGGGGACTTAAAGAGACCCAGTACTTC. This sequence joins TRBV5-6 and TRBJ2-5; maybe TRBD2 (6 bases). Trimming took 0 bases from V and 3 from J, leaving 9 bases between them. CDR3 length: 14 amino acids. CDR1 and CDR2 (germline): SGHDT, YYEEEE.

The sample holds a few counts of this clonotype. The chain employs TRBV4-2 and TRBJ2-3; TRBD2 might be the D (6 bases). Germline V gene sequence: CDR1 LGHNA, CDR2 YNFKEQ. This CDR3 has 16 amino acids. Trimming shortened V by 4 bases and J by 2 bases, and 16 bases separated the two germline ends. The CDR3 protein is CASSLSRGKNTDTQYF. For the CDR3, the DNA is TGTGCCAGCAGCCTGTCGCGGGGAAAGAACACAGATACGCAGTATTTT.

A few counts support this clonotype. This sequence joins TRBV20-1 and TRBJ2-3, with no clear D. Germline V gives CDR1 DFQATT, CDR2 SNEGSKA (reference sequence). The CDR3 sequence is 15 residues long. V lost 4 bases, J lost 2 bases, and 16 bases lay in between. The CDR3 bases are TGCAGTGCTATCGTGGACGCCATGATCACAGATACGCAGTATTTT. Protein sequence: CSAIVDAMITDTQYF.

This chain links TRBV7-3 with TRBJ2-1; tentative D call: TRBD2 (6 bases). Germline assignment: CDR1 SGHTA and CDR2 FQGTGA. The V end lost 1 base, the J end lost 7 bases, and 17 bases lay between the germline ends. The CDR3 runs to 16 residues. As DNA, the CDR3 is TGTGCCAGCAGCTTAATGGGGCGGGGCGGGGAGAATGAGCAGTTCTTC. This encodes CASSLMGRGGENEQFF.

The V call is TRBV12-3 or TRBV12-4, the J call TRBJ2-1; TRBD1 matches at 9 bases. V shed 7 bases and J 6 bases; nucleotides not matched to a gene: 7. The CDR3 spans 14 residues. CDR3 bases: TGTGCCAGCAACCGGGACAGGGTGCGCAATGAGCAGTTCTTC. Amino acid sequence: CASNRDRVRNEQFF.

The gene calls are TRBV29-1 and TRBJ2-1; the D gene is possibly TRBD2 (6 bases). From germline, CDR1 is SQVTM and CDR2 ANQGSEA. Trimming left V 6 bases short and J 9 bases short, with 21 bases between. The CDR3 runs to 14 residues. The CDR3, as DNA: TGCAGCGTGACGGGGACGGCAATGGGAGGTGAGCAGTTCTTC. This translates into CSVTGTAMGGEQFF.

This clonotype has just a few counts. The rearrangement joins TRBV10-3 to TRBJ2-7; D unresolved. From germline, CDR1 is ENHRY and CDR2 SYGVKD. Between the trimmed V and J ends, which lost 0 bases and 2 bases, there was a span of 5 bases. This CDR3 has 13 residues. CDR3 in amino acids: CAISESITYEQYF. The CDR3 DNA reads TGTGCCATCAGTGAGTCGATCACCTACGAGCAGTACTTC.

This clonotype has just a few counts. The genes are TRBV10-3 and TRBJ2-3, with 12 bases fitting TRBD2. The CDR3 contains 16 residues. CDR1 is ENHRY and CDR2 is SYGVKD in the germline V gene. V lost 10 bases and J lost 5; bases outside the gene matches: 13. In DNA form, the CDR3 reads TGTGCCACATCAGAGGCTAGCGGGGGGGGCCGAGATACGCAGTATTTT. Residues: CATSEASGGGRDTQYF.

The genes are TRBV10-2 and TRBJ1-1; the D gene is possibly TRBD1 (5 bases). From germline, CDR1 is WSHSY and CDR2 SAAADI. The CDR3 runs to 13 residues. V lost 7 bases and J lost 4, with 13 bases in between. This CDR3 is CASNEAGGTEAFF. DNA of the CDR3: TGCGCCAGCAACGAGGCGGGGGGCACTGAAGCTTTCTTT.

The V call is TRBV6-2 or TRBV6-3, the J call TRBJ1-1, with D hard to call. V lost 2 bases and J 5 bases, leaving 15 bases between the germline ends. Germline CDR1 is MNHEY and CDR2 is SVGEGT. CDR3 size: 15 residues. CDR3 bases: TGTGCCAGCAGTTACCGCAGCCCCCGTACGACTGAAGCTTTCTTT. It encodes CASSYRSPRTTEAFF.

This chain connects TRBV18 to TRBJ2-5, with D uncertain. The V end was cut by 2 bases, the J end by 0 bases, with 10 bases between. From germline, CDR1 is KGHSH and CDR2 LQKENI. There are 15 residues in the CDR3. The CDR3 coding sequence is TGTGCCAGCTCACCATCTAACGGGTACCAAGAGACCCAGTACTTC. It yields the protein CASSPSNGYQETQYF.

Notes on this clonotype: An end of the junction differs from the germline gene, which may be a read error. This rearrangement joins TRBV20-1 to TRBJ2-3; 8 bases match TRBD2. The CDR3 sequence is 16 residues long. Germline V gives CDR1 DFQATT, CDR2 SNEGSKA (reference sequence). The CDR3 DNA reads TGCTGTGCTAGAGATAACCGGGGGGGAAACACAGATACGCAGTATTTT. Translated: CCARDNRGGNTDTQYF.

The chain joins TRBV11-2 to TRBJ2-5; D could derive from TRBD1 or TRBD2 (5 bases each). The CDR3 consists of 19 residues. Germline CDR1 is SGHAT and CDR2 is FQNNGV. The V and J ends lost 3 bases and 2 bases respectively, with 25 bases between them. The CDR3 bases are TGTGCCAGCAGCTTGAGGCCGCTCCGGGACGGAAGACTTCAAGAGACCCAGTACTTC. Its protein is CASSLRPLRDGRLQETQYF.

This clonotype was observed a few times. Here the CDR3 reads CASSLGSGNQPQHF. CDR3 nucleotide sequence: TGTGCCAGCAGCTTAGGGTCTGGCAATCAGCCCCAGCATTTT. This sequence joins TRBV7-9 and TRBJ1-5; no clear D gene. The CDR3 sequence is 14 residues long. Germline V lookup: CDR1 SEHNR, CDR2 FQNEAQ (reference sequence). Trimming took off 1 base at V and 2 bases at J, with 6 bases between the two ends.

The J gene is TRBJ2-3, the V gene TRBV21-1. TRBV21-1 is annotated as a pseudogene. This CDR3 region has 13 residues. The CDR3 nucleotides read TGTGCCAGCAGCAAACCCTTAACAGATACGCAGTATTTT. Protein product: CASSKPLTDTQYF.

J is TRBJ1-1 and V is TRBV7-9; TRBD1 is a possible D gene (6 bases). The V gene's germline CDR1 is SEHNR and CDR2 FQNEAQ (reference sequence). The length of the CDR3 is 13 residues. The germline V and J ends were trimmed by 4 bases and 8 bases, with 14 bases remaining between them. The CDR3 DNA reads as TGTGCCAGCAGCTACCGACAGGAGGAAGAAGCTTTCTTT. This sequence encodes CASSYRQEEEAFF.

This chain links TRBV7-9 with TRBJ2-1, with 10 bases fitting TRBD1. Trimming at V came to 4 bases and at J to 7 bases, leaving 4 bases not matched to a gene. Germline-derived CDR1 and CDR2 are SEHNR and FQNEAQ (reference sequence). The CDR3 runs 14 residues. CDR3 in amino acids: CASSSGQGLNEQFF. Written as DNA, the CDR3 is TGTGCCAGCAGCTCGGGACAGGGGTTAAATGAGCAGTTCTTC.

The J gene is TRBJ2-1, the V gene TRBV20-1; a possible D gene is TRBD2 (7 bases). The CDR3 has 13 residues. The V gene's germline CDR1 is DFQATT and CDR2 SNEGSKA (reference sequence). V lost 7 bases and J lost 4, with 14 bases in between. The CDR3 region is CSVGGLGYNEQFF. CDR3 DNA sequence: TGCAGTGTCGGGGGGCTGGGGTACAATGAGCAGTTCTTC.

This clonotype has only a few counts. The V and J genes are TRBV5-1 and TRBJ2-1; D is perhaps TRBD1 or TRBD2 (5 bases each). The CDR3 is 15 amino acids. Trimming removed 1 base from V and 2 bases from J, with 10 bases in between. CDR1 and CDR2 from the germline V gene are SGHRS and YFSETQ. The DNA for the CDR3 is TGCGCCAGCAGCTTGAACGGGGCCCCCTACAATGAGCAGTTCTTC. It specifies CASSLNGAPYNEQFF.

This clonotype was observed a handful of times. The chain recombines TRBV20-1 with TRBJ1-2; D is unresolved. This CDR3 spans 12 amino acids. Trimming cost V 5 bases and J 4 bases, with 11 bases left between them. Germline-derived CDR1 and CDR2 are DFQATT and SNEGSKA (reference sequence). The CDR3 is CSAPRALYGYTF. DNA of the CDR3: TGCAGTGCTCCAAGGGCCCTCTATGGCTACACCTTC.

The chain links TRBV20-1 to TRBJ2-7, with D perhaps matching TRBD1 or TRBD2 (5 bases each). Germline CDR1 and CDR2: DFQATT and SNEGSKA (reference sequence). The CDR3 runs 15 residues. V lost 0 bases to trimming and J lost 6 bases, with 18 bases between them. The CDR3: CSARDLRDGVSEQYF. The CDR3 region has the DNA TGCAGTGCTAGAGATTTAAGGGACGGCGTCTCCGAGCAGTACTTC.

The CDR3 region is CASSSPPGAREQYF. CDR3 bases: TGTGCCAGCAGTTCCCCCCCGGGGGCTAGAGAGCAGTACTTC. V gene TRBV12-3 or TRBV12-4 combines with J gene TRBJ2-7; possibly TRBD1 or TRBD2 for D (6 bases each). The V end lost 4 bases, the J end lost 7 bases, and 17 bases lay between the germline ends. The CDR3 extends over 14 amino acids.

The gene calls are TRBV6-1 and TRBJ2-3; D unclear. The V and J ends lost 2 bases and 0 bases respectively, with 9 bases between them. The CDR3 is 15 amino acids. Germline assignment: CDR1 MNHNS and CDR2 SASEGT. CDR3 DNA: TGTGCCAGCAGTGAACCGGGTATTAGCACAGATACGCAGTATTTT. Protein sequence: CASSEPGISTDTQYF.

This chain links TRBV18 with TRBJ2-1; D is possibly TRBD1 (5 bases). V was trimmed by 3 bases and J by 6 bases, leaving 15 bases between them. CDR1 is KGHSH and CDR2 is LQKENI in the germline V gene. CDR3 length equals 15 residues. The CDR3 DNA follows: TGTGCCAGCTCACCGCGTGGGGCCGGCGGCAATGAGCAGTTCTTC. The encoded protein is CASSPRGAGGNEQFF.

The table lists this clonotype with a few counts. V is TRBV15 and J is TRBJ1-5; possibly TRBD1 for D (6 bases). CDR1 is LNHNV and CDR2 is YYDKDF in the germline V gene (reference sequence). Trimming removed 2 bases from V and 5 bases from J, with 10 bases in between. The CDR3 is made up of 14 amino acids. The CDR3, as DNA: TGTGCCACCAGCAGACCAGGGGACCATCAGCCCCAGCATTTT. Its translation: CATSRPGDHQPQHF.

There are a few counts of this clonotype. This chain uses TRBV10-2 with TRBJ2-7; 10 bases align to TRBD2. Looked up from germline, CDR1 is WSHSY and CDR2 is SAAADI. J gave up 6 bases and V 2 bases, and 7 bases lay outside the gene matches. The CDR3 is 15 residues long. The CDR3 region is CASSEPSGGGGEQYF. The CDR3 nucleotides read TGCGCCAGCAGTGAGCCTAGCGGGGGTGGGGGCGAGCAGTACTTC.

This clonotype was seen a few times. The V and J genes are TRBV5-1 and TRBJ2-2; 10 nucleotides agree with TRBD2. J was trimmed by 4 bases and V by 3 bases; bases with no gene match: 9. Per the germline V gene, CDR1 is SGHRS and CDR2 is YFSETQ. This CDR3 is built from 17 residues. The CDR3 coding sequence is TGCGCCAGCAGCTCCTACCTAGCGGGAGCCTTCACCGGGGAGCTGTTTTTT. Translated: CASSSYLAGAFTGELFF.

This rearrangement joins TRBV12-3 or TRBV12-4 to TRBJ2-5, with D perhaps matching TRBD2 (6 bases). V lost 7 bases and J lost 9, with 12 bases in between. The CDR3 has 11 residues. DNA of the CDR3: TGTGCCAGCACCGGGGGAGTGGCCCAGTACTTC. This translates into CASTGGVAQYF.

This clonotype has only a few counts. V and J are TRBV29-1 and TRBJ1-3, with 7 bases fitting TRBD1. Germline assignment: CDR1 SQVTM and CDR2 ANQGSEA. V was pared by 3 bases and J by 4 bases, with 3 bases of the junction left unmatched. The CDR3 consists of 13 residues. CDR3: CSVDTGQGNTIYF. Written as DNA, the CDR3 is TGCAGCGTTGATACGGGACAGGGAAACACCATATATTTT. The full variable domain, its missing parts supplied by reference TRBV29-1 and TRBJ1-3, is SAVISQKPSRDICQRGTSLTIQCQVDSQVTMMFWYRQQPGQSLTLIATANQGSEATYESGFVIDKFPISRPNLTFSTLTVSNMSPEDSSIYLCSVDTGQGNTIYFGEGSWLTVV.